Each of the 31 T cell receptor beta chains below was sequenced from the same sample in a study of T cells after yellow fever vaccination. TCRdb recomputed calls from the 5' RACE reads with MiXCR, one row per CDR3 protein. This sample carries a few hundred thousand distinct CDR3 sequences, roughly 8.7% of them seen once, and the ten largest clones take about 20%. The starting material was PBMCs, obtained on the day of the first yellow fever vaccination. The receptors originated from a man between 18 and 35 years old who received the YFV17D yellow fever vaccine.

This clonotype was counted at least ten times. CDR3 DNA sequence: TGCGCCAGCAGCTACCTCGGGGCGAACACTGAAGCTTTCTTT. Protein product: CASSYLGANTEAFF. The J gene is TRBJ1-1, the V gene TRBV5-1, with a possible D match to TRBD1 (5 bases). The CDR3 covers 14 residues. Germline loops: CDR1 SGHRS, CDR2 YFSETQ. The germline V and J ends were trimmed by 3 bases and 1 base, with 10 bases remaining between them.

The chain links TRBV15 to TRBJ1-4, with D uncertain. The CDR3 loop spans 14 amino acids. Germline V gene lookup returns CDR1 LNHNV and CDR2 YYDKDF (reference sequence). Between the trimmed V and J ends, which lost 0 bases and 7 bases, there was a span of 9 bases. The DNA for the CDR3 is TGTGCCACCAGCAGAGATATCGGCGTTGAAAAACTGTTTTTT. It encodes CATSRDIGVEKLFF.

There are a few counts of this clonotype. J is TRBJ1-1 and V is TRBV4-3, with D possibly TRBD1 on 5 matching bases. The CDR3 loop spans 14 amino acids. The V end was cut by 0 bases, the J end by 4 bases, with 9 bases between. Germline V gene sequence: CDR1 LGHNA, CDR2 YSLEER. This chain's CDR3 is CASSQEAGITEAFF. For the CDR3, the DNA is TGCGCCAGCAGCCAAGAGGCAGGGATCACTGAAGCTTTCTTT.

This clonotype was detected ten times or more. The gene calls are TRBV4-3 and TRBJ2-1; TRBD1 or TRBD2 may be the D gene (5 bases each). The CDR3 length is 14 residues. Trimming took 6 bases from V and 3 from J, leaving 12 bases between them. Germline V CDR1 and CDR2: LGHNA, YSLEER. The CDR3 sequence is CASRGMGDYNEQFF. In DNA form, the CDR3 reads TGCGCCAGCAGAGGGATGGGGGACTACAATGAGCAGTTCTTC.

This clonotype was detected only a few times. The chain uses TRBV6-2 or TRBV6-3 and TRBJ1-2; a possible D gene is TRBD1 (6 bases). CDR1 MNHEY and CDR2 SVGEGT come from the germline V gene. V lost 6 bases and J 4 bases, leaving 24 bases between the germline ends. This CDR3 contains 17 residues. This chain's CDR3 is CASSRLRRDKGSYGYTF. CDR3 DNA sequence: TGTGCCAGCAGCCGCCTACGCCGGGACAAAGGGAGCTATGGCTACACCTTC.

CDR3 protein: CSAASGSYNEQFF. The CDR3 DNA follows: TGCAGTGCCGCTAGCGGCTCCTACAATGAGCAGTTCTTC. The chain recombines TRBV20-1 with TRBJ2-1; 7 bases map to TRBD2. This CDR3 is 13 amino acids long. The germline CDR1 and CDR2 sequences are DFQATT and SNEGSKA (reference sequence). V lost 6 bases, J lost 0 bases, and 2 bases stayed unmatched.

The sample holds many counts of this clonotype. The V and J genes are TRBV12-3 or TRBV12-4 and TRBJ1-6; TRBD1 aligns across 8 bases. The CDR3 extends over 14 amino acids. V was pared by 8 bases and J by 10 bases, with 10 bases of the junction left unmatched. This CDR3 reads CASANGQGISPLHF. The DNA of the CDR3 is TGTGCCAGCGCGAACGGACAGGGCATCTCACCCCTCCACTTT.

This clonotype was found a few times. The chain employs TRBV4-3 and TRBJ2-4; D gene unclear. Trimming pared 0 bases from V and 0 bases from J, leaving 18 bases between. Germline values: CDR1 LGHNA, CDR2 YSLEER. This CDR3 has 19 amino acids. CDR3 coding DNA: TGCGCCAGCAGCCAAGATGACCCCCGTCTGACCCTAGCCAAAAACATTCAGTACTTC. This sequence encodes CASSQDDPRLTLAKNIQYF.

This clonotype was counted a few times. This rearrangement joins TRBV24-1 to TRBJ2-1, with D unclear. V was shortened by 4 bases and J by 0 bases, with 9 bases between the two germline ends. The CDR3 is 15 amino acids. Looked up from germline, CDR1 is KGHDR and CDR2 is SFDVKD. As DNA, the CDR3 is TGTGCCACCAGTGACGGCAGCTACTCCTACAATGAGCAGTTCTTC. Translating gives CATSDGSYSYNEQFF.

The chain couples TRBV5-4 to TRBJ2-7; weak D call: TRBD1 (6 bases). The CDR3 has 14 amino acids. Trimming shortened V by 3 bases and J by 2 bases, and 12 bases separated the two germline ends. Germline V gives CDR1 SGHNT, CDR2 YYREEE (reference sequence). CDR3 sequence reads: CASSSPGDAYEQYV. The CDR3 DNA sequence: TGTGCCAGCAGCTCCCCAGGGGACGCCTACGAGCAGTACGTC.

This clonotype was observed a few times. The rearrangement links TRBV20-1 to TRBJ1-6; TRBD1 is a possible D gene (5 bases). Germline V gives CDR1 DFQATT, CDR2 SNEGSKA (reference sequence). Trimming pared 3 bases from V and 6 bases from J, leaving 9 bases between. The CDR3 is made up of 13 amino acids. The CDR3 nucleotides are TGCAGTGCTAGCGGGCAGGGTAATTCACCCCTCCACTTT. Translating gives CSASGQGNSPLHF.

This clonotype has a count of ten or more. V usage is TRBV19 and J usage is TRBJ1-4, with D possibly TRBD1 on 5 matching bases. CDR1 and CDR2 (germline): LNHDA, SQIVND (reference sequence). This CDR3 is built from 12 residues. Trimming cost V 6 bases and J 7 bases, with 9 bases left between them. The CDR3 here is CASRTGREKLFF. CDR3 in DNA: TGTGCCAGTAGAACGGGACGTGAAAAACTGTTTTTT.

This chain connects TRBV6-5 to TRBJ1-2; D uncertain. V was shortened by 2 bases and J by 4 bases, with 8 bases between the two germline ends. Germline V lookup: CDR1 MNHEY, CDR2 SVGAGI. The CDR3 totals 13 residues. The CDR3 nucleotides are TGTGCCAGCAGTTACGGACCCCGCTATGGCTACACCTTC. It is translated as CASSYGPRYGYTF.

The V and J genes are TRBV19 and TRBJ1-2, with 7 bases aligning to TRBD1. The germline gives CDR1 LNHDA, CDR2 SQIVND (reference sequence). The ends lost 7 bases at V and 5 bases at J; junction bases unmatched: 1. CDR3 length: 11 residues. The CDR3 loop reads CASKTGYGYTF. In DNA, the CDR3 is TGTGCCAGTAAGACAGGGTATGGCTACACCTTC.

Ten or more counts support this clonotype. This chain uses TRBV12-3 or TRBV12-4 with TRBJ2-3, with 7 bases aligning to TRBD2. Trimming removed 5 bases from V and 1 base from J; junction bases left unmatched: 6. CDR3 size: 15 residues. CDR3: CASSNTGGGTDTQYF. The CDR3 nucleotides read TGTGCCAGCAGTAACACGGGGGGAGGCACAGATACGCAGTATTTT.

This clonotype was seen more than once but under ten times. CDR3 residues: CASSKIIVKPPLHF. For the CDR3, the DNA is TGTGCCAGCAGCAAGATAATTGTAAAACCACCCCTCCACTTT. The chain has TRBV7-9 and TRBJ1-6; D unresolved. V lost 5 bases and J 11 bases, leaving 16 bases between the germline ends. Looked up from germline, CDR1 is SEHNR and CDR2 is FQNEAQ (reference sequence). The CDR3 contains 14 residues.

This clonotype has more than one count but fewer than ten. V and J are TRBV4-3 and TRBJ1-2; the D is unclear. The CDR3 length is 15 residues. Germline CDR1 and CDR2: LGHNA and YSLEER. V lost 0 bases and J lost 8, with 16 bases in between. The CDR3 DNA reads TGCGCCAGCAGCCAAGATCGGGCGGCGGCTAGAGGCTACACCTTC. Its translation is CASSQDRAAARGYTF.

This clonotype was counted between two and nine times. The chain recombines TRBV12-3 or TRBV12-4 with TRBJ1-5; the D is unclear. Trimming removed 2 bases from V and 3 bases from J, with 11 bases in between. CDR3 length: 15 residues. The CDR3, as DNA: TGTGCCAGCAGTTTACACACGTCCTTCAATCAGCCCCAGCATTTT. This gives the protein CASSLHTSFNQPQHF.

This clonotype was counted only a few times. The gene calls are TRBV4-1 and TRBJ1-1; no firm D call. This CDR3 is built from 15 residues. V was clipped by 1 base and J by 1 base, with 10 bases between them. The germline CDR1 and CDR2 sequences are MGHRA and YSYEKL. The CDR3 DNA reads as TGCGCCAGCAGCCAAGCCGGATCCGGGAACACTGAAGCTTTCTTT. Its protein is CASSQAGSGNTEAFF.

This chain links TRBV6-2 or TRBV6-3 with TRBJ2-7; 7 bases map to TRBD1. Looked up from germline, CDR1 is MNHEY and CDR2 is SVGEGT. The CDR3 spans 13 residues. Losses at the gene ends were 6 bases for V and 1 base for J; bases not matched to a gene: 3. CDR3 nucleotides: TGTGCCAGCAGACGGACAGGATCCTACGAGCAGTACTTC. Translating it yields CASRRTGSYEQYF.

Only a few counts were recorded for this clonotype. The J gene is TRBJ2-5, the V gene TRBV5-1; D possibly matches TRBD1 or TRBD2 (6 bases each). V lost 0 bases and J lost 0, with 12 bases in between. CDR3 length: 16 residues. Per the germline V gene, CDR1 is SGHRS and CDR2 is YFSETQ. The CDR3 here is CASSLGPGANQETQYF. The CDR3 bases are TGCGCCAGCAGCTTGGGTCCGGGGGCGAACCAAGAGACCCAGTACTTC.

This clonotype was detected a few times. J is TRBJ2-3 and V is TRBV28; 8 bases map to TRBD2. Trimming removed 5 bases from V and 1 base from J; junction bases left unmatched: 8. The CDR3 has 16 residues. CDR1 is MDHEN and CDR2 is SYDVKM in the germline V gene. CDR3 DNA: TGTGCCAGCAGTGGCAATAGGCGGGGGGGCACAGATACGCAGTATTTT. Translated: CASSGNRRGGTDTQYF.

This clonotype occurred a few times. This sequence joins TRBV27 and TRBJ1-1; D is perhaps TRBD1 (5 bases). V lost 6 bases, J lost 4 bases, and 12 bases lay in between. Germline-derived CDR1 and CDR2 are MNHEY and SMNVEV (reference sequence). CDR3 size: 13 residues. In DNA form, the CDR3 reads TGTGCCAGCAGGGAGGGGCTAGGCACTGAAGCTTTCTTT. It translates to CASREGLGTEAFF.

J is TRBJ2-1 and V is TRBV12-3 or TRBV12-4, with TRBD2 identical over 9 bases. The CDR3 totals 17 residues. The CDR3 DNA reads TGTACCTGCAGCGAACGCGAGGGGACTAGCAAGTACAATGAGCAGTTCTTC. This sequence encodes CTCSEREGTSKYNEQFF.

This clonotype has a count of ten or more. The J gene is TRBJ1-2, the V gene TRBV9; D call uncertain. The germline CDR1 and CDR2 sequences are SGDLS and YYNGEE. Trimming removed 0 bases at V and 0 bases at J, with 3 bases between. CDR3 size: 13 residues. The CDR3 reads CASSVASNYGYTF. CDR3 coding DNA: TGTGCCAGCAGCGTAGCATCTAACTATGGCTACACCTTC.

This clonotype was found many times. V is TRBV6-1 and J is TRBJ2-5; D is possibly TRBD2 (6 bases). Trimming left V 7 bases short and J 1 base short, with 16 bases between. The CDR3 has 15 residues. The V gene's germline CDR1 is MNHNS and CDR2 SASEGT. The CDR3, as DNA: TGTGCCAGCACCTGGGGACTGGGGGGCCAAGAGACCCAGTACTTC. Its protein is CASTWGLGGQETQYF.

This clonotype came up a few times. CDR3 coding DNA: TGCGCCAGCAGCTCCCGGGACCCGTTTTTAGGTGGCTACACCTTC. Residues: CASSSRDPFLGGYTF. The J gene is TRBJ1-2, the V gene TRBV5-1; possible D gene TRBD1, 5 bases. Deletions cut 3 bases from V and 7 bases from J, with 19 bases between. The CDR3 has 15 residues. Looked up from germline, CDR1 is SGHRS and CDR2 is YFSETQ.

This clonotype showed up just a few times. The chain combines TRBV24-1 with TRBJ1-1, with 7 nucleotides matching TRBD1. Germline loops: CDR1 KGHDR, CDR2 SFDVKD. The length of the CDR3 is 13 residues. V shed 10 bases and J 1 base; nucleotides not matched to a gene: 5. The CDR3 loop is CATSTGANTEAFF. The CDR3 DNA reads TGTGCCACTAGCACAGGGGCGAACACTGAAGCTTTCTTT.

This clonotype occurred a few times. The gene calls are TRBV12-3 or TRBV12-4 and TRBJ2-7; D is possibly TRBD1 or TRBD2 (5 bases each). CDR3 size: 14 residues. Between the trimmed V and J ends, which lost 6 bases and 2 bases, there was a span of 14 bases. CDR3 protein: CASRPGDRPYEQYF. CDR3 coding DNA: TGTGCCAGCAGGCCCGGGGACCGCCCCTACGAGCAGTACTTC.

V and J are TRBV5-4 and TRBJ2-7, with TRBD1 matching 11 bases. The CDR3 has 14 residues. V was clipped by 3 bases and J by 4 bases; unmatched bases: 3. Germline V gives CDR1 SGHNT, CDR2 YYREEE (reference sequence). The CDR3 region has the DNA TGTGCCAGCAGCTGGACAGGGGGCGAATACGAGCAGTACTTC. Encoded protein: CASSWTGGEYEQYF.

The chain carries TRBV11-2 and TRBJ2-5, with 11 bases that match TRBD1. The CDR3 loop spans 15 amino acids. V lost 5 bases, J lost 5 bases, and 7 bases stayed unmatched. Germline V gives CDR1 SGHAT, CDR2 FQNNGV. In nucleotides, the CDR3 is TGTGCCAGCAGCCGGGACAGGGGGACGGGGGAGACCCAGTACTTC. Translating it yields CASSRDRGTGETQYF.